This record concerns one TCR beta chain sequence. The antigen is not known. CDR3 length: 12 amino acids. V lost 4 bases and J lost 5, with 8 bases in between. Germline CDR1 and CDR2: SNHLY and FYNNEI. This sample is part of a study of blood T cells in healthy people across ages. Study-level points and caveats: A greater number of naive CD4+ cells and higher diversity distinguished long-lived donors from aged donors. Because sorting was not performed, PBMCs prevented conclusive naive versus antigen-experienced comparison. Diversity figures derived from one million T cells were judged to underestimate the true value.

Primers used in a second PCR of about 6 to 11 cycles were a sample-barcoded 5' primer and a J-beta primer mix. No fewer than 2.5 million CDR3-containing paired-end reads came from each sample. MiXCR, applied by TCRdb to the 5' RACE reads, yields one record per CDR3 protein. This sample has 650,000 to 950,000 distinct CDR3 sequences; under 55% occur once, and the top ten carry roughly 18%. V usage is TRBV2 and J usage is TRBJ2-5; weak D call: TRBD2 (5 bases). Source material: blood. This sequence was found in a man aged 60-69 years in good health. The CDR3 DNA reads TGTGCCAGCAGTGGGACTTGGGAGACCCAGTACTTC. Encoded protein: CASSGTWETQYF.